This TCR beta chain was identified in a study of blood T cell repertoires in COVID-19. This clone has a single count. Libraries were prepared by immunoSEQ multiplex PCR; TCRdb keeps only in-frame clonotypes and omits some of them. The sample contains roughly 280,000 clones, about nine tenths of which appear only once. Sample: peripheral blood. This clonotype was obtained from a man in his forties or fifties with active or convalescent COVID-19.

CDR3 protein: CASSLAGSPEAFF. The DNA for the CDR3 is TGTGCCAGCAGCTTGGCAGGGTCCCCTGAAGCTTTCTTT. The V gene is TRBV5-5, the J gene TRBJ1-1, with a tentative D call TRBD1 (5 bases). Trimming left V 0 bases short and J 6 bases short, with 9 bases between. This CDR3 region has 13 residues. CDR1 SGHKS and CDR2 YYEKEE come from the germline V gene (reference sequence). Supplemented by reference TRBV5-5 and TRBJ1-1, the full variable domain reads DAGVTQSPTHLIKTRGQQVTLRCSPISGHKSVSWYQQVLGQGPQFIFQYYEKEERGRGNFPDRFSARQFPNYSSELNVNALLLGDSALYLCASSLAGSPEAFFGQGTRLTVV.